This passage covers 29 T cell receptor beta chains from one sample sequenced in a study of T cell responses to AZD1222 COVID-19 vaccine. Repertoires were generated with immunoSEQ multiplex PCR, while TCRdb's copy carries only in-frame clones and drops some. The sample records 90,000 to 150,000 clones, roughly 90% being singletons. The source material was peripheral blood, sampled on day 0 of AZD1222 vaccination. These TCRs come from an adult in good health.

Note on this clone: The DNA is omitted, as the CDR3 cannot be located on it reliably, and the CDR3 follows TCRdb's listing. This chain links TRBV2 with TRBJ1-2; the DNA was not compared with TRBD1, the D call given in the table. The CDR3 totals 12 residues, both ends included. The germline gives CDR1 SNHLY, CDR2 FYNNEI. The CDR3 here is CASRAWGQGNTF.

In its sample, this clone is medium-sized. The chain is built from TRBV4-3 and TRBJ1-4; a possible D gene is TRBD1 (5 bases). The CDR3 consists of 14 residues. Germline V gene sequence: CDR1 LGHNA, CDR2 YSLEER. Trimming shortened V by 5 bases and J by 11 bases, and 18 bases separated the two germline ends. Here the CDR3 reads CASSRDGGLGKLFF. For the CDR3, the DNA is TGCGCCAGCAGCAGGGACGGCGGACTTGGGAAACTGTTTTTT.

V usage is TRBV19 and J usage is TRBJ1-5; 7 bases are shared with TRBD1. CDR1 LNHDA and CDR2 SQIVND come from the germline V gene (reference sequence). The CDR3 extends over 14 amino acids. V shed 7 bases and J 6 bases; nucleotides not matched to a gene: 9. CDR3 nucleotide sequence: TGTGCCAGTATCCAACAGGGGTCGCTTCAGCCCCAGCATTTT. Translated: CASIQQGSLQPQHF.

For the CDR3, the DNA is TGTGCCACCGGCGGACAGGGGTCATCCTACGAGCAGTACTTC. This gives the protein CATGGQGSSYEQYF. The chain employs TRBV10-3 and TRBJ2-7; 9 bases are shared with TRBD1. The CDR3 runs 14 residues. CDR1 is ENHRY and CDR2 is SYGVKD in the germline V gene. With 10 bases clipped from V and 1 base from J, the junction kept 8 bases outside the gene matches.

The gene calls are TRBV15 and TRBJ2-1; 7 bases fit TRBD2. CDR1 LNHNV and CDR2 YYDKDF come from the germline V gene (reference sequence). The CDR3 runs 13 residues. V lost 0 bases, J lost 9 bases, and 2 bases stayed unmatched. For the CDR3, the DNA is TGTGCCACCAGCAGAGAGGGAGGGGTTGAGCAGTTCTTC. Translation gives CATSREGGVEQFF.

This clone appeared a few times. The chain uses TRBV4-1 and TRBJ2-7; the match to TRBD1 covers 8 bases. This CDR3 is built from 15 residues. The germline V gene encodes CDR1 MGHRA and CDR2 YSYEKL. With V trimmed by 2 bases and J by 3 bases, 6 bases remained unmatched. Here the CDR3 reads CASSQFRTGSYEQYF. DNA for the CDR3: TGCGCCAGCAGCCAATTCAGGACAGGGAGCTACGAGCAGTACTTC.

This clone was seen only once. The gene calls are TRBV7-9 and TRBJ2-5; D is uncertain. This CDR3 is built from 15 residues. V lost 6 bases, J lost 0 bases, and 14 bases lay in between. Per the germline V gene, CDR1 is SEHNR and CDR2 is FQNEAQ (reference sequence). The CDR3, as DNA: TGTGCCAGCAGTACCCTCAGGTTCCACCAAGAGACCCAGTACTTC. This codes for CASSTLRFHQETQYF.

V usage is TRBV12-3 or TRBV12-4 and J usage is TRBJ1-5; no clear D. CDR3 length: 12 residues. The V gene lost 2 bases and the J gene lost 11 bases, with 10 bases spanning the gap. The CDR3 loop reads CASSLWEASQHF. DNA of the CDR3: TGTGCCAGCAGTTTATGGGAGGCGTCCCAGCATTTT.

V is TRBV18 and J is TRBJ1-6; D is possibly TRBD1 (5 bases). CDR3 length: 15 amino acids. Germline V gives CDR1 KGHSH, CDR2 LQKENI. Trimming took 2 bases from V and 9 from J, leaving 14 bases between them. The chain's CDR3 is CASSPEGLTSSPLHF. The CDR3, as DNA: TGTGCCAGCTCACCAGAGGGGTTAACAAGTTCACCCCTCCACTTT.

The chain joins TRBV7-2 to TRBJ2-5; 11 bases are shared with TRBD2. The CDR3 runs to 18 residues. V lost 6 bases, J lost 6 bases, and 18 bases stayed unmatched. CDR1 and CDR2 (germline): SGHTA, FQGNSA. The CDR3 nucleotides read TGTGCCAGCAGTCCTACCCCCCTAGCGGGGGGCGGGGTTCAGACCCAGTACTTC. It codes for CASSPTPLAGGGVQTQYF.

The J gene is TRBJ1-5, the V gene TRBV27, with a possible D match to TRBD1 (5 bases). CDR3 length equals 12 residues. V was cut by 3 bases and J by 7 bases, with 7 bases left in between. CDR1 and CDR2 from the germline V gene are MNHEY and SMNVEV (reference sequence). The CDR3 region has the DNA TGTGCCAGCAGTTTGCGGGGCCAGCCCCAGCATTTT. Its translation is CASSLRGQPQHF.

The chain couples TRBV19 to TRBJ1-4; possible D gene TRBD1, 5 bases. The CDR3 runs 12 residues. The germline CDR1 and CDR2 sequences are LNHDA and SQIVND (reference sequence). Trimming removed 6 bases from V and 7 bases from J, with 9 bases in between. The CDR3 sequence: CASRTGSEKLFF. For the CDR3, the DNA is TGTGCCAGTAGAACAGGTTCTGAAAAACTGTTTTTT. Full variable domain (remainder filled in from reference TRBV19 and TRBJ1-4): DGGITQSPKYLFRKEGQNVTLSCEQNLNHDAMYWYRQDPGQGLRLIYYSQIVNDFQKGDIAEGYSVSREKKESFPLTVTSAQKNPTAFYLCASRTGSEKLFFGSGTQLSVL.

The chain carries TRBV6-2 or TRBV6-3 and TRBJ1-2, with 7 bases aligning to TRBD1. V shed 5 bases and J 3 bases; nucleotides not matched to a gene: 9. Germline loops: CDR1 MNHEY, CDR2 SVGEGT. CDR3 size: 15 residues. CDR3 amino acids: CASSADRAGDYGYTF. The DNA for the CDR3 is TGTGCCAGCAGTGCCGACAGGGCCGGAGACTATGGCTACACCTTC.

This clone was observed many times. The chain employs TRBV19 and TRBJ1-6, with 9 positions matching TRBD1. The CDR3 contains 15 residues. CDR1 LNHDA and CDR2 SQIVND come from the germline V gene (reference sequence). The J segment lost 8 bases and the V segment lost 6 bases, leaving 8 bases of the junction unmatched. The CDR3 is CASRRGDRDYSPLHF. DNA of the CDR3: TGTGCCAGTAGACGGGGGGACAGGGACTATTCACCCCTCCACTTT. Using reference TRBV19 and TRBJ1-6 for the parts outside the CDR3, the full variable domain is DGGITQSPKYLFRKEGQNVTLSCEQNLNHDAMYWYRQDPGQGLRLIYYSQIVNDFQKGDIAEGYSVSREKKESFPLTVTSAQKNPTAFYLCASRRGDRDYSPLHFGNGTRLTVT.

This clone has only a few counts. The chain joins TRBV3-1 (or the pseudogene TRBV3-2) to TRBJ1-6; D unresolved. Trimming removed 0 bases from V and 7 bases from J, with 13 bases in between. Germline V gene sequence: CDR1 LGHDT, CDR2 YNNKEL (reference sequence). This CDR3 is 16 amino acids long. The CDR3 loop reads CASSQDAQALNSPLHF. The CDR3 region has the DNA TGTGCCAGCAGCCAAGATGCCCAGGCCCTAAATTCACCCCTCCACTTT.

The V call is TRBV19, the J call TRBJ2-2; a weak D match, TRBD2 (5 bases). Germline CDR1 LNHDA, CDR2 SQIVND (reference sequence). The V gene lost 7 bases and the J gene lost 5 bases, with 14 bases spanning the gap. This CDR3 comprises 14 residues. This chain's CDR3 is CASTPLDLTGELFF. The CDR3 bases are TGTGCCAGTACCCCGTTGGACTTGACCGGGGAGCTGTTTTTT. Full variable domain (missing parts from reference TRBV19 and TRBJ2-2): DGGITQSPKYLFRKEGQNVTLSCEQNLNHDAMYWYRQDPGQGLRLIYYSQIVNDFQKGDIAEGYSVSREKKESFPLTVTSAQKNPTAFYLCASTPLDLTGELFFGEGSRLTVL.

CDR3 in DNA: TGTGCCAGCAGCTTGGCAACAGCCGGGACAGCAACCGGTGGCTACACCTTC. Translation: CASSLATAGTATGGYTF. This chain joins TRBV5-6 and TRBJ1-2, with 7 bases lining up with TRBD1. CDR3 length: 17 amino acids. The germline CDR1 and CDR2 sequences are SGHDT and YYEEEE. V lost 0 bases, J lost 7 bases, and 15 bases stayed unmatched.

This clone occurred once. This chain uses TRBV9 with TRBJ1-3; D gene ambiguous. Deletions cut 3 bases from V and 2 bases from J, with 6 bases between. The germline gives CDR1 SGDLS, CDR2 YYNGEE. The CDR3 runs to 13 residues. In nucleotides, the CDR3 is TGTGCCAGCAGCGAATTCACTGGAAACACCATATATTTT. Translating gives CASSEFTGNTIYF.

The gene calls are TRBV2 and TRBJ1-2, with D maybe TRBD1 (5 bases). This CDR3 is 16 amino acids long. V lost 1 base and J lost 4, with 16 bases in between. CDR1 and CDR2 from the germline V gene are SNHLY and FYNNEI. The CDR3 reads CASSEGSAGLIYGYTF. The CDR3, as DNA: TGTGCCAGCAGTGAAGGGAGCGCAGGGCTTATCTATGGCTACACCTTC.

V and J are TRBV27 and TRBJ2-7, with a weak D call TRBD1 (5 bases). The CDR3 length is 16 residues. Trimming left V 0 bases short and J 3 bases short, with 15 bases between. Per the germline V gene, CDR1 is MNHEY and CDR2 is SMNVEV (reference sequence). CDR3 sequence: CASSLSGPPGFYEQYF. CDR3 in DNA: TGTGCCAGCAGTTTATCGGGGCCCCCGGGCTTCTACGAGCAGTACTTC.

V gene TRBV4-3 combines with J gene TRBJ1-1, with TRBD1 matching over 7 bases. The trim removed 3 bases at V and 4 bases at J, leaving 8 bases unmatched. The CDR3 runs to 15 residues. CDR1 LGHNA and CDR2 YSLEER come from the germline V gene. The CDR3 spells CASSQIDRVGTEAFF. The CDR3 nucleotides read TGCGCCAGCAGCCAGATAGACAGGGTAGGCACTGAAGCTTTCTTT.

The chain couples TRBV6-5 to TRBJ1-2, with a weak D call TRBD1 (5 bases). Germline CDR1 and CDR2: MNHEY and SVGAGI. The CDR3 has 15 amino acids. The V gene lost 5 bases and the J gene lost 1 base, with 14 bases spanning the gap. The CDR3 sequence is CASSTPRGFNYGYTF. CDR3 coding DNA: TGTGCCAGCAGTACCCCGAGGGGCTTTAACTATGGCTACACCTTC.

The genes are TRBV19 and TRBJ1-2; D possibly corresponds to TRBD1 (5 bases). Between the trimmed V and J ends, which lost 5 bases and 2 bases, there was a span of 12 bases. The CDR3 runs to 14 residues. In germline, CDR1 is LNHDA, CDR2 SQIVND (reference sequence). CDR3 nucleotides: TGTGCCAGTAGTCAGGGTGACGAGAACTATGGCTACACCTTC. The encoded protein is CASSQGDENYGYTF.

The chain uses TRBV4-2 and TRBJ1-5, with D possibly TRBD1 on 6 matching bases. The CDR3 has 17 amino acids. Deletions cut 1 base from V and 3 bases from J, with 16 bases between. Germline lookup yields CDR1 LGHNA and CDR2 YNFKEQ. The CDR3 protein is CASSQVFTGSLNQPQHF. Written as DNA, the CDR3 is TGTGCCAGCAGCCAAGTTTTTACAGGGAGCCTCAATCAGCCCCAGCATTTT.

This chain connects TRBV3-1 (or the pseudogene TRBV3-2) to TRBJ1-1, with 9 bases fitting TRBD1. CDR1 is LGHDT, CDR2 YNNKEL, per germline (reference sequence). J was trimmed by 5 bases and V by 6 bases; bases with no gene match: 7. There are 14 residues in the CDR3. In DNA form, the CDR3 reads TGTGCCAGCAGAGTCGGGACAGGGAATACTGAAGCTTTCTTT. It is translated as CASRVGTGNTEAFF.

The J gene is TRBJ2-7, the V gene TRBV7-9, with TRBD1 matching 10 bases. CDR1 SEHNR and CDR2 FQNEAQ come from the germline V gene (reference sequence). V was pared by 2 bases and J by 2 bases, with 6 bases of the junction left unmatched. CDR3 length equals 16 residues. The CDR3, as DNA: TGTGCCAGCAGCTTACCCGGGACAGGGGTTACCTACGAGCAGTACTTC. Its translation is CASSLPGTGVTYEQYF. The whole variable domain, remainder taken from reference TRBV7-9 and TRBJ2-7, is DTGVSQNPRHKITKRGQNVTFRCDPISEHNRLYWYRQTLGQGPEFLTYFQNEAQLEKSRLLSDRFSAERPKGSFSTLEIQRTEQGDSAMYLCASSLPGTGVTYEQYFGPGTRLTVT.

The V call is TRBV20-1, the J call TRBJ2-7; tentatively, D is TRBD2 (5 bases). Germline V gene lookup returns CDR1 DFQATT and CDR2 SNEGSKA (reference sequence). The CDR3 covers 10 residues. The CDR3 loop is CRDLGNEQYF. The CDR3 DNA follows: TGCAGGGATCTCGGGAACGAGCAGTACTTC.

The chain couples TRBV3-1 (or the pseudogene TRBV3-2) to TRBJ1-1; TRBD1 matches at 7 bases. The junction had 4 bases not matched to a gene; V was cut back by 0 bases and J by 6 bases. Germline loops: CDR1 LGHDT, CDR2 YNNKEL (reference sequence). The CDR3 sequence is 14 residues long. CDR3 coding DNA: TGTGCCAGCAGCCAAGAATGGCAGGGGGCTGAAGCTTTCTTT. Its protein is CASSQEWQGAEAFF.

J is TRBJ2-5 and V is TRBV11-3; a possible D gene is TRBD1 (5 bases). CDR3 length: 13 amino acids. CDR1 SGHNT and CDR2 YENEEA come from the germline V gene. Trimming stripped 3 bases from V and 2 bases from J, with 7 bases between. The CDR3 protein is CASSFTGQETQYF. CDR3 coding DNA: TGTGCCAGCAGCTTTACAGGTCAAGAGACCCAGTACTTC.